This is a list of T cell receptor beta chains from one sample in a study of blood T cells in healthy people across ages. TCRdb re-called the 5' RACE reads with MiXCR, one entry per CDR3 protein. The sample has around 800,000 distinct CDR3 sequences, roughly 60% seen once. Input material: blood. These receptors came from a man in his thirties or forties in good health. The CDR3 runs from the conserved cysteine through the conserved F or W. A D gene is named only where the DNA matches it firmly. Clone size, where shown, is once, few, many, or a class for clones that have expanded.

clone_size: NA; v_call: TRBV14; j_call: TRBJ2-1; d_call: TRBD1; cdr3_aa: CASGKGTGTYNEQFF; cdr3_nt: TGTGCCAGCGGGAAAGGGACAGGAACCTACAATGAGCAGTTCTTC
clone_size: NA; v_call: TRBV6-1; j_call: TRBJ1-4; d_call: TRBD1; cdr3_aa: CASSPGTGGGDEKLFF; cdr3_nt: TGTGCCAGCAGTCCTGGGACAGGGGGCGGTGATGAAAAACTGTTTTTT
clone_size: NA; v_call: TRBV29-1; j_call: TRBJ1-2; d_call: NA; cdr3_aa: CSVEDTRICGYTF; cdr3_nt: TGCAGCGTTGAAGATACCAGGATCTGTGGCTACACCTTC
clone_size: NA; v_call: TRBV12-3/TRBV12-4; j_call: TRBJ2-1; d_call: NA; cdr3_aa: CASTRPGMVNEQFF; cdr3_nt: TGTGCCAGCACCCGGCCAGGGATGGTGAATGAGCAGTTCTTC
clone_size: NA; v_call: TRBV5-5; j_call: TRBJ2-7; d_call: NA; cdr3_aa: CASSLIGDPYEQYF; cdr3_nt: TGTGCCAGCAGCTTGATAGGGGACCCCTACGAGCAGTACTTC
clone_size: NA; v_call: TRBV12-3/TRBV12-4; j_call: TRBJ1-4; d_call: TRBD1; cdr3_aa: CASRGGPSNEKLFF; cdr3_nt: TGTGCCAGCAGAGGGGGCCCCTCGAATGAAAAACTGTTTTTT
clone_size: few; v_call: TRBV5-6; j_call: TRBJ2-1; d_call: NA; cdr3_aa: CASSLRSWVGDNEQFF; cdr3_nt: TGTGCCAGCAGCTTGAGGAGCTGGGTCGGGGACAATGAGCAGTTCTTC
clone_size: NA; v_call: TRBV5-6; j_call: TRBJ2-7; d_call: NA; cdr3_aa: CASSLARAGAEYEQYF; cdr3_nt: TGTGCCAGCAGCTTGGCCCGAGCAGGGGCCGAATACGAGCAGTACTTC
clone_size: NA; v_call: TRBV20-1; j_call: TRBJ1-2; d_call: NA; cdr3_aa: CSARTDAGPANYGYTF; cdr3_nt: TGCAGTGCTAGAACAGACGCGGGGCCCGCTAACTATGGCTACACCTTC
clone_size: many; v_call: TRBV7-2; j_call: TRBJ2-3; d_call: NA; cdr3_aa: CASSLEARRSDTQYF; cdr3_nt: TGTGCCAGCAGCTTAGAGGCTAGACGGTCAGATACGCAGTATTTT
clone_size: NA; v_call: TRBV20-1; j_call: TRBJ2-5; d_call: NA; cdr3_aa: CSASTELQETQYF; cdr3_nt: TGCAGTGCCTCCACAGAACTCCAAGAGACCCAGTACTTC
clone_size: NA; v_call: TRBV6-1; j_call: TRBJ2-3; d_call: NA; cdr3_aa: CASRLRRGRSPTDTQYF; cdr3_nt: TGTGCCAGCAGACTACGAAGGGGCAGGTCTCCCACAGATACGCAGTATTTT
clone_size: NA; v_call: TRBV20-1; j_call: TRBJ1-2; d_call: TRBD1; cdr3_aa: CSATPGQGDFYYGYTF; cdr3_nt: TGCAGTGCTACCCCGGGACAGGGTGACTTTTACTATGGCTACACCTTC
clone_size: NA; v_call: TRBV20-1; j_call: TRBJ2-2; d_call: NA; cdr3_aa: CSASAVGRNTGELFF; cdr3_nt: TGCAGTGCTAGTGCGGTAGGGAGGAACACCGGGGAGCTGTTTTTT
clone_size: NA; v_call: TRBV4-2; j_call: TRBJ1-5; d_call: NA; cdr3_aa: CASSQDRWSGSQPQHF; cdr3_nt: TGTGCCAGCAGCCAGGATAGGTGGTCAGGGTCTCAGCCCCAGCATTTT
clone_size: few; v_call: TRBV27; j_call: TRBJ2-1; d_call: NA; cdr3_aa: CASSNSGALEQFF; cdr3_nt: TGTGCCAGCAGTAACTCCGGGGCCCTTGAGCAGTTCTTC
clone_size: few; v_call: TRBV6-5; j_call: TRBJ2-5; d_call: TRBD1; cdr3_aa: CASSYDRAKTQYF; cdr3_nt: TGTGCCAGCAGTTACGACAGGGCCAAGACCCAGTACTTC
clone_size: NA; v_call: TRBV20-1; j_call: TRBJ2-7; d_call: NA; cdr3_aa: CSARGGGAYEQYF; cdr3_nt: TGCAGTGCTAGGGGTGGTGGGGCCTACGAGCAGTACTTC
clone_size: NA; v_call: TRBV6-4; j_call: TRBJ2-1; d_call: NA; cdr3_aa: CASSPLGRVSEQFF; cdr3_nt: TGTGCCAGCAGTCCCCTTGGAAGGGTGTCTGAGCAGTTCTTC
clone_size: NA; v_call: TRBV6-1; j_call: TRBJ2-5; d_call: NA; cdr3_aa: CASKPSPGVTRETQYF; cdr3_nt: TGTGCCAGCAAACCGTCGCCAGGGGTAACGAGGGAGACCCAGTACTTC
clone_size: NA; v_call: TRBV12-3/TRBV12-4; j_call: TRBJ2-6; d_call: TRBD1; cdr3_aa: CASSSTGKAGANVLTF; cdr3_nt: TGTGCCAGCAGTTCGACAGGGAAGGCTGGGGCCAACGTCCTGACTTTC
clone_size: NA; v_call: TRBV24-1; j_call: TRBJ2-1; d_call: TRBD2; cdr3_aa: CATSVQLAGGLNEQFF; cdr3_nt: TGTGCCACCAGTGTCCAACTAGCGGGGGGGCTCAATGAGCAGTTCTTC
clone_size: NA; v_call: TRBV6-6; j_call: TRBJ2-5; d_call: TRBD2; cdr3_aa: CASSLRVGGGPETQYF; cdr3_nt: TGTGCCAGCAGCCTACGGGTGGGGGGAGGGCCAGAGACCCAGTACTTC
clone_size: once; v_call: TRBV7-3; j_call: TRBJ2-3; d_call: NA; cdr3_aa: CASSPQGGEVDTQYF; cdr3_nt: TGTGCCAGCAGCCCCCAGGGGGGGGAGGTTGATACGCAGTATTTT
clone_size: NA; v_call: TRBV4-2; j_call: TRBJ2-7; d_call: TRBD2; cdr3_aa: CASSLGLAGEYNEQYF; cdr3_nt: TGTGCCAGCAGCTTAGGACTAGCGGGGGAGTACAATGAGCAGTACTTC
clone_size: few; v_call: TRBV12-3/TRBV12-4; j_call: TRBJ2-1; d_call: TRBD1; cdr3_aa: CASSVSGTGVHEQFF; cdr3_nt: TGTGCCAGCAGTGTATCCGGGACAGGGGTCCATGAGCAGTTCTTC
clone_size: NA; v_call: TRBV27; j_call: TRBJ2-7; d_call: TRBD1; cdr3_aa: CASSAGQGPSTYERYF; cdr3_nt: TGTGCCAGTAGTGCCGGACAGGGGCCGTCTACCTACGAGCGGTACTTC
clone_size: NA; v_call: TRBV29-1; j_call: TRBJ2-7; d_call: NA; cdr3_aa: CSVERSDGYEQYF; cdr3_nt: TGCAGCGTTGAAAGGTCGGACGGCTACGAGCAGTACTTC
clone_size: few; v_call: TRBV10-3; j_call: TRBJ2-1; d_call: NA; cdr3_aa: CAISEPSRSTYNEQFF; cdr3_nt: TGTGCCATCAGTGAGCCCTCGAGATCCACCTACAATGAGCAGTTCTTC
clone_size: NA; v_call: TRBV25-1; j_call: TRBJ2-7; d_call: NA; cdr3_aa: CASSEGRYSYEQYF; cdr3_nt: TGTGCCAGCAGTGAGGGACGCTACTCCTACGAGCAGTACTTC
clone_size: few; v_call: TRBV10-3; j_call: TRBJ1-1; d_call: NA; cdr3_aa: CAISDTGTNTEAFF; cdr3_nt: TGTGCCATCAGTGACACAGGGACTAACACTGAAGCTTTCTTT
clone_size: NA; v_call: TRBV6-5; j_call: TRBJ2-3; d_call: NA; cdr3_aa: CASSRRTNWSTDTQYF; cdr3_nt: TGTGCCAGCAGTAGACGGACTAACTGGAGCACAGATACGCAGTATTTT
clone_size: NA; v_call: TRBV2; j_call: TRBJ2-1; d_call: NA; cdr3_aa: CASSVSKRGYNEQFF; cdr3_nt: TGTGCCAGCAGTGTCTCCAAACGAGGCTACAATGAGCAGTTCTTC
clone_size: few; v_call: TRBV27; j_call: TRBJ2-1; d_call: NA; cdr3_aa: CASSWIGQDNEQFF; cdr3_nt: TGTGCCAGCTCCTGGATTGGGCAGGACAATGAGCAGTTCTTC
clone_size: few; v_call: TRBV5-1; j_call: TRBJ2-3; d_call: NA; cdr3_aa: CASSRDSLRDTQYF; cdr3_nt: TGCGCCAGCTCAAGGGACTCCCTCCGGGATACGCAGTATTTT
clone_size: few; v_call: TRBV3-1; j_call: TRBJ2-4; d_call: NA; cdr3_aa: CASSPQRGWGIQYF; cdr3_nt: TGTGCCAGCAGCCCCCAGAGGGGTTGGGGCATTCAGTACTTC
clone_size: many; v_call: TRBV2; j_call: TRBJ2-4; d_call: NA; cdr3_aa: CASSESPAKNIQYF; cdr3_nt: TGTGCCAGCAGTGAAAGTCCAGCCAAAAACATTCAGTACTTC
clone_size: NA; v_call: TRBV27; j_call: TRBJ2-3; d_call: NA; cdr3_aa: CASSLFGVGETQYF; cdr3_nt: TGTGCCAGCAGTTTATTCGGGGTGGGCGAGACGCAGTATTTT
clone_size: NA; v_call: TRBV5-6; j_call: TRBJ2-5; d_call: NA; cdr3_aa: CWGGRVLTKETQYF; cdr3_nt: TGTTGGGGGGGCAGGGTACTAACTAAAGAGACCCAGTACTTC
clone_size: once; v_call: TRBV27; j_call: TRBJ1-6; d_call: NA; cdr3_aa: CASSLIGEESPLHF; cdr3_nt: TGTGCCAGCAGTTTAATAGGGGAGGAATCACCCCTCCACTTT
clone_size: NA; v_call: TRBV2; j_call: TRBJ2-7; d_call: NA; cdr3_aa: CASIVEETGSEQYF; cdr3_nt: TGTGCCAGCATCGTCGAAGAAACAGGGTCCGAGCAGTACTTC
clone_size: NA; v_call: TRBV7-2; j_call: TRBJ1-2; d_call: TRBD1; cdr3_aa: CASSFLSGGDGYTF; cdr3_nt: TGTGCCAGCAGCTTTCTTTCAGGGGGCGATGGCTACACCTTC
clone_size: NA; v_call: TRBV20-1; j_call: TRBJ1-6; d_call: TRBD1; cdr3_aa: CSAYDRGFSNSPLHF; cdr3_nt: TGCAGTGCTTATGACAGGGGCTTTTCTAATTCACCCCTCCACTTT
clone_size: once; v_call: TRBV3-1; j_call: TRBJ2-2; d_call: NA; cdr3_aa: CASSQDPPEPNTGELFF; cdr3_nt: TGCGCCAGCAGCCAAGATCCACCAGAACCCAACACCGGGGAGCTGTTTTTT